The rows below give T cell receptor beta chains drawn from one sample of a study of T cell responses to AZD1222 COVID-19 vaccine. Using immunoSEQ multiplex PCR, the repertoire was profiled, and TCRdb retains in-frame clones only, with some absent. The data hold around 130,000 clones, with roughly 85% observed a single time. Sequencing was performed on peripheral blood, taken on day 0 of AZD1222 vaccination. The receptors come from an adult in good health. Both conserved end residues are part of each CDR3. Each record gives: V gene, clone size, CDR3 protein. Expanded clones get a size class; other rows say once, few or many, or leave the size out.

V gene: TRBV10-3; clone size: .; CDR3 protein: CAISETAYGYTF
V gene: TRBV27; clone size: .; CDR3 protein: CASGTGLVPSNQPQHF
V gene: TRBV6-1; clone size: once; CDR3 protein: CASSEAPPGTRTYEQYF
V gene: TRBV18; clone size: .; CDR3 protein: CASSPSLENTEAFF
V gene: TRBV10-3; clone size: .; CDR3 protein: CAISAPSGGVYEQFF
V gene: TRBV4-3; clone size: .; CDR3 protein: CASSQAQENTEAFF
V gene: TRBV30; clone size: .; CDR3 protein: CAWRVTGAGSPLHF
V gene: TRBV4-1; clone size: .; CDR3 protein: CASSPPGPIGYTF
V gene: TRBV7-2; clone size: .; CDR3 protein: CASSLLGGSYNEQFF
V gene: TRBV3-1/TRBV3-2; clone size: .; CDR3 protein: CASSQAASSYNSPLHF
V gene: TRBV5-4; clone size: .; CDR3 protein: CASSLGQGGSNYGYTF
V gene: TRBV27; clone size: .; CDR3 protein: CASSLVGSNTEAFF
V gene: TRBV4-1; clone size: .; CDR3 protein: CASSRGLAGGLAKNIQYF
V gene: TRBV30; clone size: .; CDR3 protein: CAWSRTGNTIYF
V gene: TRBV27; clone size: .; CDR3 protein: CASSSGTASGNTIYF
V gene: TRBV30; clone size: .; CDR3 protein: CAWTGEKSYEQYF
V gene: TRBV3-1/TRBV3-2; clone size: .; CDR3 protein: CASSPQDAGGQSSQYF
V gene: TRBV2; clone size: .; CDR3 protein: CASSDQASGNTIYF
V gene: TRBV28; clone size: .; CDR3 protein: CASSFLSGRGMTDTQYF
V gene: TRBV6-5; clone size: once; CDR3 protein: CASSYSPLGQGTAFF
V gene: TRBV5-1; clone size: .; CDR3 protein: CASSWVGARDAEAFF
V gene: TRBV18; clone size: .; CDR3 protein: CASSPSSGNHEQYF
V gene: TRBV9; clone size: .; CDR3 protein: CASSVVGQGYHNEQFF
V gene: TRBV3-1/TRBV3-2; clone size: .; CDR3 protein: CASSPSYGELFF
V gene: TRBV11-2; clone size: .; CDR3 protein: CASSLDRVGETQYF
V gene: TRBV20-1; clone size: once; CDR3 protein: CSASLPEQYF
V gene: TRBV19; clone size: .; CDR3 protein: CASSAYRVSTDTQYF
V gene: TRBV30; clone size: .; CDR3 protein: CAWSVGREFEQYF
V gene: TRBV5-4; clone size: .; CDR3 protein: CASSPGTSNTGELFF
V gene: TRBV27; clone size: .; CDR3 protein: CASSRGQGYTEAFF
V gene: TRBV9; clone size: .; CDR3 protein: CASSAYTNTGELFF
V gene: TRBV9; clone size: .; CDR3 protein: CASSVGSASIPYGYTF
V gene: TRBV9; clone size: .; CDR3 protein: CASSVGDSTYEQYF
V gene: TRBV7-9; clone size: few; CDR3 protein: CASSLVLAGEDTQYF
V gene: TRBV6-6; clone size: .; CDR3 protein: CASSITGSLDNSPLHF
V gene: TRBV19; clone size: once; CDR3 protein: CASSMGPMFF
V gene: TRBV6-2/TRBV6-3; clone size: .; CDR3 protein: CASSYSLRDGRPYEQFF
V gene: TRBV7-2; clone size: few; CDR3 protein: CASSKDHSGNTIYF
V gene: TRBV28; clone size: .; CDR3 protein: CASSLTEQANEKLFF
V gene: TRBV6-6; clone size: .; CDR3 protein: CASSYGEYSNQPQHF
V gene: TRBV6-6; clone size: .; CDR3 protein: CASSSDRRSEQYF
V gene: TRBV7-8; clone size: .; CDR3 protein: CASSLAVSQDSNQPQHF
V gene: TRBV5-1; clone size: .; CDR3 protein: CASSLGEGIRYF
V gene: TRBV6-2/TRBV6-3; clone size: .; CDR3 protein: CASSYSLTTGNEQFF
V gene: TRBV2; clone size: .; CDR3 protein: CASSVGLLPPTDTQYF
V gene: TRBV19; clone size: .; CDR3 protein: CASRLVGRGASYTF
V gene: TRBV5-1; clone size: many; CDR3 protein: CASSLTLAGTYEQYF
V gene: TRBV7-2; clone size: once; CDR3 protein: CASSFTSGSTDTQYF
V gene: TRBV10-3; clone size: .; CDR3 protein: CASRRGGSNQPQHF
V gene: TRBV3-1/TRBV3-2; clone size: .; CDR3 protein: CASSNRDRGEAFF
V gene: TRBV7-9; clone size: .; CDR3 protein: CASTLGTASSNYGYTF
V gene: TRBV6-5; clone size: .; CDR3 protein: CASSTGRGEAFF
V gene: TRBV27; clone size: few; CDR3 protein: CASSTGQGVAYEQYF
V gene: TRBV3-1/TRBV3-2; clone size: few; CDR3 protein: CASSGRLRYQETQYF
V gene: TRBV30; clone size: .; CDR3 protein: CASTRSYSGSYEQYF